These 15 T cell receptor beta chains were sequenced from one sample in a study of response to subunit inactivated influenza vaccine. TCRdb called the RT-PCR reads again in MiXCR, with one record for every CDR3 protein. The profile shows over 400,000 distinct CDR3 sequences, about 10% of them singletons. The sample was PBMCs from blood, taken roughly 6 weeks after vaccination. These receptors were taken from a man aged 50 or older who received an inactivated influenza vaccine.

The rearrangement joins TRBV7-2 to TRBJ2-3; D remains ambiguous. The CDR3 is 13 residues long. CDR1 and CDR2 (germline): SGHTA, FQGNSA. V lost 1 base and J 2 bases, leaving 4 bases between the germline ends. CDR3 sequence (DNA): TGTGCCAGCAGCTTAGGAATCACAGATACGCAGTATTTT. The encoded protein is CASSLGITDTQYF.

The chain joins TRBV7-2 to TRBJ1-4, with D possibly TRBD1 on 6 matching bases. Trimming removed 1 base at V and 3 bases at J, with 9 bases between. Germline V CDR1 and CDR2: SGHTA, FQGNSA. The CDR3 totals 15 residues. The CDR3 reads CASSLGGRPNEKLFF. CDR3 nucleotides: TGTGCCAGCAGCTTAGGGGGGCGGCCTAATGAAAAACTGTTTTTT.

This clonotype was seen a few times. The J gene is TRBJ2-3, the V gene TRBV10-3; tentatively, D is TRBD1 (7 bases). The CDR3 spans 15 residues. With 10 bases removed from V and 1 base from J, the gap between germline ends came to 18 bases. Germline V gene lookup returns CDR1 ENHRY and CDR2 SYGVKD. CDR3 nucleotides: TGTGCCACCACGCAGGGGGGCGGGGGCACAGATACGCAGTATTTT. It codes for CATTQGGGGTDTQYF.

The rearrangement uses TRBV4-2 and TRBJ2-7; TRBD1 matches 10 bases. The J segment lost 4 bases and the V segment lost 1 base, leaving 1 base of the junction unmatched. CDR1 is LGHNA, CDR2 YNFKEQ, per germline. CDR3 length: 14 amino acids. CDR3 nucleotides: TGTGCCAGCAGCCAAGCGGGACAGGGGTACGAGCAGTACTTC. This translates into CASSQAGQGYEQYF.

V and J are TRBV5-5 and TRBJ1-6; D ambiguous. Germline V lookup: CDR1 SGHKS, CDR2 YYEKEE (reference sequence). This CDR3 contains 15 residues. V was trimmed by 0 bases and J by 8 bases, leaving 12 bases between them. The CDR3 is CASSLEGRADSPLHF. For the CDR3, the DNA is TGTGCCAGCAGCTTGGAAGGGAGAGCGGATTCACCCCTCCACTTT.

This clonotype was detected only a few times. The chain uses TRBV5-5 and TRBJ1-1; D may be TRBD1 (5 bases). V shed 2 bases and J shed 5 bases, with 10 bases lying between them. Germline V gene data show CDR1 as SGHKS and CDR2 as YYEKEE (reference sequence). This CDR3 spans 13 amino acids. CDR3 loop: CASSFDSDTEAFF. DNA of the CDR3: TGTGCCAGCAGCTTCGACAGTGATACTGAAGCTTTCTTT.

This clonotype has a handful of counts. In DNA form, the CDR3 reads TGCGCCAGCAGCCGACAGGCTAGCGGGGCTTACAATGAGCAGTTCTTC. Translation gives CASSRQASGAYNEQFF. The genes are TRBV4-3 and TRBJ2-1; TRBD2 matches at 9 bases. Germline CDR1 LGHNA, CDR2 YSLEER. The CDR3 has 16 residues. The trim removed 4 bases at V and 4 bases at J, leaving 8 bases unmatched.

The chain employs TRBV4-1 and TRBJ2-7; 9 positions agree with TRBD1. The CDR3 is 15 amino acids. V was pared by 1 base and J by 2 bases, with 3 bases of the junction left unmatched. Germline assignment: CDR1 MGHRA and CDR2 YSYEKL. CDR3: CASSQGQGVPYEQYF. The CDR3 coding sequence is TGCGCCAGCAGCCAAGGACAGGGGGTCCCCTACGAGCAGTACTTC.

The table lists this clonotype with many counts. CDR3 in amino acids: CASSLSPGNTGELFF. CDR3 in DNA: TGTGCCAGCAGTTTATCGCCGGGGAACACCGGGGAGCTGTTTTTT. This sequence joins TRBV28 and TRBJ2-2; D remains ambiguous. This CDR3 contains 15 residues. In germline, CDR1 is MDHEN, CDR2 SYDVKM. The ends were cut back, 1 base at V and 1 base at J, with 7 bases in the middle.

This clonotype turned up a few times. The chain recombines TRBV20-1 with TRBJ2-7; D is uncertain. V was shortened by 1 base and J by 4 bases, with 11 bases between the two germline ends. Germline-derived CDR1 and CDR2 are DFQATT and SNEGSKA (reference sequence). This CDR3 is 13 amino acids long. CDR3 DNA sequence: TGCAGTGCTAGAGCGTTCACTACTTACGAGCAGTACTTC. Translating gives CSARAFTTYEQYF.

This clonotype was seen ten or more times. The rearrangement joins TRBV20-1 to TRBJ2-1; 10 bases are a match to TRBD2. The trim removed 0 bases at V and 8 bases at J, leaving 4 bases unmatched. Germline-derived CDR1 and CDR2 are DFQATT and SNEGSKA (reference sequence). The length of the CDR3 is 14 residues. The CDR3 region has the DNA TGCAGTGCTAGAGAGGCTAGCGGGAGACATGAGCAGTTCTTC. This sequence encodes CSAREASGRHEQFF.

The CDR3: CSARDLTSSVETQYF. The CDR3 nucleotides are TGCAGTGCTAGAGACCTTACTAGCTCCGTCGAGACCCAGTACTTC. The gene calls are TRBV20-1 and TRBJ2-5; possibly TRBD2 for D (6 bases). The CDR3 consists of 15 residues. Germline lookup yields CDR1 DFQATT and CDR2 SNEGSKA (reference sequence). V lost 0 bases and J lost 5, with 16 bases in between.

Ten or more counts support this clonotype. The chain links TRBV27 to TRBJ2-7, with 9 positions matching TRBD1. The V gene's germline CDR1 is MNHEY and CDR2 SMNVEV (reference sequence). The CDR3 is 14 amino acids. The ends lost 8 bases at V and 3 bases at J; junction bases unmatched: 8. The CDR3 region has the DNA TGTGCCAGCGGTAGACAGGGGGGTTACTACGAGCAGTACTTC. Translating gives CASGRQGGYYEQYF.

This chain links TRBV11-3 with TRBJ2-3; D gene ambiguous. Looked up from germline, CDR1 is SGHNT and CDR2 is YENEEA. CDR3 length: 13 residues. V lost 5 bases and J 4 bases, leaving 10 bases between the germline ends. CDR3 residues: CASSPQVSDTQYF. The CDR3 DNA reads as TGTGCCAGCAGCCCCCAGGTATCAGATACGCAGTATTTT.

This clonotype appeared many times. The J gene is TRBJ2-1, the V gene TRBV30, with a possible D match to TRBD2 (6 bases). V lost 7 bases and J 0 bases, leaving 7 bases between the germline ends. The CDR3 is 12 amino acids. Germline V CDR1 and CDR2: GTSNPN, SVGIG (reference sequence). CDR3 loop: CASSDSYNEQFF. CDR3 DNA sequence: TGTGCCTCTAGCGACTCCTACAATGAGCAGTTCTTC.